This T cell receptor (beta chain) comes out of a study of control samples from healthy donors and cancer patients. Trimming took 1 base from V and 9 from J, leaving 15 bases between them. The germline CDR1 and CDR2 sequences are SGHDN and FVKESK. The CDR3 consists of 14 residues. This table comes from immunoSEQ multiplex PCR, and its TCRdb copy is limited to in-frame clones, with some not included. The table shows about 170,000 clones, with 70% to 90% occurring only once. This clonotype was sampled from a woman in her twenties or thirties in good health. The chain is built from TRBV14 and TRBJ1-2; D may be TRBD1 (6 bases). Material for sequencing was blood. CDR3 sequence (DNA): TGTGCCAGCAGCCAAGCAAACACCGGGGGCCGCTACACCTTC. Protein: CASSQANTGGRYTF.